This TCR beta chain was retrieved from a study of blood T cell repertoires in COVID-19. Study-level background: Samples representing acute and convalescent COVID-19 were sourced from the United States, Italy and Spain. PBMCs, B-cell-depleted T cells, or T cells were the source of the cDNA or gDNA that made up the material.

V was clipped by 7 bases and J by 0 bases, with 10 bases between them. CDR1 is SNHLY and CDR2 is FYNNEI in the germline V gene. The CDR3 spans 14 residues. In the original workflow: From reference gene primer amplification, estimates of nucleated cell counts were derived. Clones were sequenced by immunoSEQ multiplex PCR, and TCRdb holds only the in-frame ones, with some missing. The DNA gave D and trimming, while V, J and clone size come from that table. The table shows over 65,000 clones, with roughly 82% occurring only once. V and J are TRBV2 and TRBJ2-1; the D is unclear. The receptor comes from an elderly man with active COVID-19. Sequenced input: peripheral blood. The DNA for the CDR3 is TGTGCCAGCAATCGAGAGAGCTCCTACAATGAGCAGTTCTTC. This sequence encodes CASNRESSYNEQFF.